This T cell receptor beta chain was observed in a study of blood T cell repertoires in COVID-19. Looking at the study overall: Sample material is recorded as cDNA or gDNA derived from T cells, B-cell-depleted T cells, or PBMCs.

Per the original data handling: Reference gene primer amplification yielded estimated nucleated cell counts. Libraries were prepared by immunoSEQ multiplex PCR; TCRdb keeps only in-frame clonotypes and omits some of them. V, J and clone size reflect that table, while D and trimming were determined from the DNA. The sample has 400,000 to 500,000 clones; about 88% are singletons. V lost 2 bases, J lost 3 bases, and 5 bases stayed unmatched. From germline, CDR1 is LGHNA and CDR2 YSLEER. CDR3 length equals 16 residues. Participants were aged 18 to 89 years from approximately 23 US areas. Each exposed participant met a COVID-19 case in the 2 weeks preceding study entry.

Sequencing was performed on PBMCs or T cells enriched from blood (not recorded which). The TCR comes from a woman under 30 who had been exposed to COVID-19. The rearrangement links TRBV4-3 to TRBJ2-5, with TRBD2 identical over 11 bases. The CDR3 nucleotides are TGCGCCAGCAGCCAATCCCCACTAGCGGGGGAAGAGACCCAGTACTTC. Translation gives CASSQSPLAGEETQYF.